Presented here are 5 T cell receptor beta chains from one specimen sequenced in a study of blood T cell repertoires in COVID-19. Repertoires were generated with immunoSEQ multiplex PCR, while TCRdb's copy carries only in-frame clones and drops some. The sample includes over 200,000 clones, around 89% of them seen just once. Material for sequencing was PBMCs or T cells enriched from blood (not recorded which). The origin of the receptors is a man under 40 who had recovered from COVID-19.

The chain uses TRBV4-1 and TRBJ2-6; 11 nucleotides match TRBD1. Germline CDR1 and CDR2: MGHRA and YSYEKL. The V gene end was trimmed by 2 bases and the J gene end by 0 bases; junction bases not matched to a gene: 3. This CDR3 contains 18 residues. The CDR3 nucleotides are TGCGCCAGCAGCCAAATGGGACAGGGGGGCTCTGGGGCCAACGTCCTGACTTTC. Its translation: CASSQMGQGGSGANVLTF.

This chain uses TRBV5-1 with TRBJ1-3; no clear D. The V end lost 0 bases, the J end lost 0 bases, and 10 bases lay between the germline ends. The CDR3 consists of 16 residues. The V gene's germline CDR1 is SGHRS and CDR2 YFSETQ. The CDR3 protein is CASSLGGGSSGNTIYF. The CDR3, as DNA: TGCGCCAGCAGCTTGGGGGGAGGTTCCTCTGGAAACACCATATATTTT.

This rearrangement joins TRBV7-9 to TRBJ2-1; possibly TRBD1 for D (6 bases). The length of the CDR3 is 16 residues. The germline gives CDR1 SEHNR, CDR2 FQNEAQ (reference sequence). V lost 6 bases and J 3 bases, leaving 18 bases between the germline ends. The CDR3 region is CASRTTPPDSYNEQFF. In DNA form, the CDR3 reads TGTGCCAGCAGAACCACACCGCCGGACAGCTACAATGAGCAGTTCTTC.

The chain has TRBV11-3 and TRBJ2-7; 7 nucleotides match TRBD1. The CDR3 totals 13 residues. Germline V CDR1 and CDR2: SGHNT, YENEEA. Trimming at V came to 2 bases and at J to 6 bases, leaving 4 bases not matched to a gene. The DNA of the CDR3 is TGTGCCAGCAGCTTAACAGGGGTGGGCGAGCAGTACTTC. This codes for CASSLTGVGEQYF.

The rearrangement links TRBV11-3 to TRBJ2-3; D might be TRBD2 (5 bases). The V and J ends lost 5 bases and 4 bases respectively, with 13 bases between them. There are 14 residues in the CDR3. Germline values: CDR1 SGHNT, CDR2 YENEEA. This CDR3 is CASSPGLGADTQYF. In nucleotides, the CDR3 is TGTGCCAGCAGCCCCGGACTGGGTGCAGATACGCAGTATTTT.